Shown below are 2 T cell receptor beta chains from a single sample sequenced in a study of blood T cell repertoires in COVID-19. The assay was immunoSEQ multiplex PCR, and TCRdb's table has in-frame clones only and misses some. Of a few hundred thousand clones listed, roughly 86% are singletons. Material: PBMCs or T cells enriched from blood (not recorded which). These receptors originate from a woman between 50 and 59 years old who had recovered from COVID-19.

This clone was seen only once. This chain uses TRBV7-9 with TRBJ2-7; 7 bases line up with TRBD2. V shed 3 bases and J 2 bases; nucleotides not matched to a gene: 10. This CDR3 comprises 16 residues. The germline CDR1 and CDR2 sequences are SEHNR and FQNEAQ (reference sequence). CDR3 DNA: TGTGCCAGCAGCTTTGGCGGGGGAATTCCTCCCTACGAGCAGTACTTC. This encodes CASSFGGGIPPYEQYF.

The chain employs TRBV11-2 and TRBJ2-1, with D possibly TRBD2 on 6 matching bases. Trimming pared 1 base from V and 9 bases from J, leaving 10 bases between. The CDR3 totals 13 residues. Germline loops: CDR1 SGHAT, CDR2 FQNNGV. The CDR3 DNA reads TGTGCCAGCAGCTTAGTTCGAGCGGGTGAGCAGTTCTTC. Its translation is CASSLVRAGEQFF.